This T cell receptor (beta chain) is drawn from a study of blood T cell repertoires in COVID-19. The overall study: The United States, Italy and Spain were the sources of the acute and convalescent COVID-19 samples. Nucleic acid was either cDNA or gDNA, and it came from T cells, B-cell-depleted T cells, or PBMCs.

All enrollees were about 18 to 89 years old and from roughly 22 US areas. Self-reported history from a screening survey and questionnaire set each donor's cohort. Losses at the gene ends were 1 base for V and 2 bases for J; bases not matched to a gene: 4. Germline assignment: CDR1 LNHNV and CDR2 YYDKDF (reference sequence). The CDR3 spans 17 residues. Data came from immunoSEQ multiplex PCR; TCRdb stores just in-frame clones and leaves some out. Of hundreds of thousands of clones in the sample, approximately 85% were seen once. The chain links TRBV15 to TRBJ2-1; 11 bases fit TRBD1. The source of this sequence is a woman aged 50 to 65 with acute COVID-19. Sample: PBMCs or T cells enriched from blood (not recorded which). CDR3 coding DNA: TGTGCCACCAGCAGAGCGGGGACAGGGGGGACCTACAATGAGCAGTTCTTC. As protein: CATSRAGTGGTYNEQFF.